These 20 T cell receptor beta chains share one sample of origin, sequenced in a study of T cells in women clearing cervical HPV infection. The method was immunoSEQ multiplex PCR; TCRdb's version includes in-frame clones alone and lacks a portion of them. In all, the sample yields tens of thousands of clones. What was sequenced was blood buffy coat. The receptors were sampled from a woman aged 18-69 years with a cervical HPV16 infection that either progressed to CIN3+ or cleared (not recorded which).

Notes on this clone: The read ends 3 residues before the CDR3 terminus; that terminus is restored from the germline J gene. This chain links TRBV7-8 with TRBJ1-6, with D hard to call. CDR1 and CDR2 (germline): SGHVS, FQNEAQ. This CDR3 is 16 amino acids long. Trimming took 4 bases from V and 3 from J, leaving 13 bases between them. The CDR3 DNA, read in part, is TGTGCCAGCAGCTCGAGTACAGTGAACTATAATTCACCC. Translation gives CASSSSTVNYNSP. The whole CDR3 protein is CASSSSTVNYNSPLHF.

As to this clone: The read falls 3 residues short of the CDR3 end, and the missing part is taken from the germline J gene. The V call is TRBV27, the J call TRBJ2-1, with 15 positions matching TRBD2. Trimming took 3 bases from V and 7 from J; bases not matched to a gene: 4. From germline, CDR1 is MNHEY and CDR2 SMNVEV (reference sequence). The CDR3 length is 16 residues. The sequenced CDR3 bases are TGTGCCAGCAGTTTGTGGACTAGCGGGGGGGCAAATGAG. Translating gives CASSLWTSGGANE. The whole CDR3 sequence is CASSLWTSGGANEQFF.

Concerning this clone itself: Read coverage stops 3 residues before the CDR3 terminus; the germline J gene supplies the remainder. Other DNA sequences from this sample encode an identical CDR3 as well. The rearrangement links TRBV5-1 to TRBJ1-2; a weak D match, TRBD1 (5 bases). This CDR3 is built from 14 residues. The V and J ends lost 4 bases and 5 bases respectively, with 15 bases between them. Germline CDR1 is SGHRS and CDR2 is YFSETQ. Incomplete CDR3 DNA: TGCGCCAGCAGCAGAGAGGAAGACAGTTATGGC. Protein product: CASSREEDSYG. The whole CDR3 protein reads CASSREEDSYGYTF. Based on the CDR3 plus reference TRBV5-1 and TRBJ1-2, the full variable domain is KAGVTQTPRYLIKTRGQQVTLSCSPISGHRSVSWYQQTPGQGLQFLFEYFSETQRNKGNFPGRFSGRQFSNSRSEMNVSTLELGDSALYLCASSREEDSYGYTFGSGTRLTVV.

For this clone: With the read ending 3 residues before the CDR3 end, the germline J gene is used to fill in that end. The chain couples TRBV19 to TRBJ1-3, with D unclear. This CDR3 has 15 residues. Germline V lookup: CDR1 LNHDA, CDR2 SQIVND (reference sequence). Trimming took 4 bases from V and 1 from J, leaving 11 bases between them. The CDR3 loop reads CASSRYPGSGNTIYF. CDR3 bases read: TGTGCCAGTAGTAGATATCCGGGTTCTGGAAACACC.

Details on this clone: The read finishes 3 residues shy of the CDR3 end, and the germline J gene is used to complete it. The chain combines TRBV20-1 with TRBJ2-5, with 9 bases matching TRBD1. Germline V gives CDR1 DFQATT, CDR2 SNEGSKA (reference sequence). J gave up 7 bases and V 2 bases, and 11 bases lay outside the gene matches. CDR3 length equals 15 residues. The sequenced CDR3 bases are TGCAGTGCTAGAAAAACAGGGGGCCGCCAGGGGACC. This translates into CSARKTGGRQGT. The complete CDR3 sequence is CSARKTGGRQGTQYF.

In regard to this clone: Read data end 3 residues before the CDR3 end; the end is taken from the germline J gene. The gene calls are TRBV5-1 and TRBJ2-3; D might be TRBD1 (6 bases). V lost 7 bases and J 1 base, leaving 13 bases between the germline ends. The CDR3 totals 14 residues. The germline V gene encodes CDR1 SGHRS and CDR2 YFSETQ. The CDR3 DNA, read in part, is TGCGCCAGCGCCCAGGCAGGGGGCACAGATACG. Translating it yields CASAQAGGTDT. The CDR3 as a whole reads CASAQAGGTDTQYF.

About this clone itself: From the germline J gene comes the end of the CDR3, since the read stops 3 residues before it. This sequence joins TRBV5-4 and TRBJ2-3, with D possibly being TRBD1 (6 bases). This CDR3 is 15 amino acids long. Trimming cost V 4 bases and J 2 bases, with 14 bases left between them. The germline V gene has CDR1 SGHNT and CDR2 YYREEE (reference sequence). CDR3: CASSVRDTLTDTQYF. The sequenced CDR3 bases are TGTGCCAGCAGCGTCCGGGACACCCTCACAGATACG.

As to this clone: The read terminates 3 residues before the CDR3 end, so the remaining end is supplied by the germline J gene. The chain joins TRBV20-1 to TRBJ1-6; perhaps TRBD1 as D (5 bases). V was shortened by 7 bases and J by 8 bases, with 18 bases between the two germline ends. The germline CDR1 and CDR2 sequences are DFQATT and SNEGSKA (reference sequence). The CDR3 length is 14 residues. The CDR3 spells CSDHCQGNDSPLHF. Partial CDR3 DNA: TGCAGTGATCACTGTCAGGGAAACGATTCACCC.

Comment on this clone: The CDR3 end is not reached by the read, which stops 3 residues before it; the germline J gene fills it in. The genes are TRBV6-1 and TRBJ2-3; D remains unclear. CDR1 and CDR2 (germline): MNHNS, SASEGT. The V end was cut by 3 bases, the J end by 3 bases, with 7 bases between. This CDR3 comprises 13 residues. The covered CDR3 bases are TGTGCCAGCAGTGACTATTCGACAGATACG. Translating gives CASSDYSTDT. The CDR3, in full, reads CASSDYSTDTQYF.

The part of the CDR3 DNA that was read is TGCGCCAGCAGCTTAGGACTAGCGGGGGGGCCTCGGCGCACAGATACG. This gives the protein CASSLGLAGGPRRTDT. The CDR3 in full is CASSLGLAGGPRRTDTQYF. V gene TRBV5-1 combines with J gene TRBJ2-3; 15 bases align to TRBD2. From the germline J gene comes the end of the CDR3, since the read stops 3 residues before it. With 2 bases clipped from V and 1 base from J, the junction kept 8 bases outside the gene matches. Germline V gives CDR1 SGHRS, CDR2 YFSETQ. This CDR3 comprises 19 residues.

Turning to this clone: The CDR3 goes on 3 residues after the read ends, and that part is filled in from the germline J gene. The V gene is TRBV19, the J gene TRBJ1-3; D call uncertain. CDR1 is LNHDA, CDR2 SQIVND, per germline (reference sequence). The CDR3 is 14 amino acids. Between the trimmed V and J ends, which lost 3 bases and 2 bases, there was a span of 8 bases. CDR3 sequence reads: CASSMQLTGNTIYF. The CDR3 DNA, read in part, is TGTGCCAGTAGTATGCAGTTAACTGGAAACACC.

As concerns this clone: The read ends 3 residues shy of where the CDR3 ends; the end is completed using the germline J gene. This rearrangement joins TRBV10-3 to TRBJ2-2; maybe TRBD1 (6 bases). The V end lost 3 bases, the J end lost 4 bases, and 18 bases lay between the germline ends. Germline V lookup: CDR1 ENHRY, CDR2 SYGVKD. The CDR3 consists of 17 residues. CDR3 DNA (partial): TGTGCCATCAGTGACCGAAAAATAACAGGGTTCACCGGGGAG. It specifies CAISDRKITGFTGE. The complete CDR3 sequence is CAISDRKITGFTGELFF.

Comments on this clone: The CDR3 end is not reached by the read, which stops 3 residues before it; the germline J gene fills it in. The chain uses TRBV19 and TRBJ1-2, with D unclear. CDR1 and CDR2 from the germline V gene are LNHDA and SQIVND (reference sequence). This CDR3 spans 13 amino acids. The CDR3: CASKAETSYDYTF. The part of the CDR3 DNA that was read is TGTGCCAGTAAGGCAGAGACTTCCTACGAC.

Notes on this clone: The CDR3 goes on 3 residues after the read ends, and that part is filled in from the germline J gene. The chain links TRBV7-2 to TRBJ2-2; 7 bases agree with TRBD2. Germline values: CDR1 SGHTA, CDR2 FQGNSA. This CDR3 region has 15 residues. The CDR3 sequence is CATPRGGILNSPLFF. The sequenced CDR3 bases are TGTGCCACCCCCCGGGGAGGGATACTGAATTCACCG.

Concerning this clone: The read ends 3 residues shy of where the CDR3 ends; the end is completed using the germline J gene. V usage is TRBV29-1 and J usage is TRBJ1-3; 11 positions agree with TRBD1. There are 16 residues in the CDR3. V was pared by 5 bases and J by 6 bases, with 12 bases of the junction left unmatched. From germline, CDR1 is SQVTM and CDR2 ANQGSEA. The sequenced part of the CDR3 DNA is TGCAGCGTTTCCGGGACAGGGGGATTTATCGAAAACACC. Translation gives CSVSGTGGFIENT. The complete CDR3 sequence is CSVSGTGGFIENTIYF.

To note about this clone: From the germline J gene comes the end of the CDR3, since the read stops 3 residues before it. The rearrangement joins TRBV6-2 or TRBV6-3 to TRBJ1-5; D not resolved. With 2 bases removed from V and 4 bases from J, the gap between germline ends came to 3 bases. CDR1 is MNHEY, CDR2 SVGEGT, per germline. CDR3 length equals 12 residues. The DNA read from the CDR3 is TGTGCCAGCAGTTACAGGAATCAGCCC. It is translated as CASSYRNQP. In full, the CDR3 is CASSYRNQPQHF.

A word on this clone: The CDR3 goes on 3 residues after the read ends, and that part is filled in from the germline J gene. V usage is TRBV5-1 and J usage is TRBJ1-4; the match to TRBD1 covers 7 bases. Germline V gene data show CDR1 as SGHRS and CDR2 as YFSETQ. The CDR3 spans 15 residues. Incomplete CDR3 DNA: TGCGCCAGCAGCTCGGGTCCCGAGGGGGCCAACGTA. Translating it yields CASSSGPEGANV. The full-length CDR3 reads as CASSSGPEGANVLFF. Looking up the rest from reference TRBV5-1 and TRBJ1-4 gives the full variable domain: KAGVTQTPRYLIKTRGQQVTLSCSPISGHRSVSWYQQTPGQGLQFLFEYFSETQRNKGNFPGRFSGRQFSNSRSEMNVSTLELGDSALYLCASSSGPEGANVLFFGSGTQLSVL.

On this clone itself: The sequence runs out 3 residues before the end of the CDR3; the remainder is reconstructed from the germline J gene. The chain recombines TRBV2 with TRBJ2-3; tentatively, D is TRBD1 (7 bases). In germline, CDR1 is SNHLY, CDR2 FYNNEI. CDR3 size: 15 residues. The CDR3 reads CASSEGGQGEETQYF. CDR3 bases read: TGTGCCAGCAGTGAAGGAGGGCAGGGGGAGGAGACG.

Worth noting for this clone: The CDR3 extends 3 residues past the end of the read, so its final part is completed from the germline J gene. The chain joins TRBV18 to TRBJ1-1, with a possible D match to TRBD1 (5 bases). The CDR3 covers 13 residues. Germline-derived CDR1 and CDR2 are KGHSH and LQKENI. CDR3 sequence reads: CASSPPDSYEAFF. Partial CDR3 DNA: TGTGCCAGCTCACCACCTGACAGCTACGAG.

With respect to this clone: The missing CDR3 end, 3 residues past where the read stops, is filled in from the germline J gene. This rearrangement joins TRBV7-9 to TRBJ1-1, with 8 nucleotides matching TRBD1. CDR3 length: 15 amino acids. Losses at the gene ends were 4 bases for V and 5 bases for J; bases not matched to a gene: 9. Germline V gives CDR1 SEHNR, CDR2 FQNEAQ (reference sequence). The part of the CDR3 DNA that was read is TGTGCCAGCAGCTGGCAACAGGGGGTAAATACTGAA. Translation: CASSWQQGVNTE. The whole CDR3 region reads CASSWQQGVNTEAFF. The whole variable domain, remainder taken from reference TRBV7-9 and TRBJ1-1, is DTGVSQNPRHKITKRGQNVTFRCDPISEHNRLYWYRQTLGQGPEFLTYFQNEAQLEKSRLLSDRFSAERPKGSFSTLEIQRTEQGDSAMYLCASSWQQGVNTEAFFGQGTRLTVV.